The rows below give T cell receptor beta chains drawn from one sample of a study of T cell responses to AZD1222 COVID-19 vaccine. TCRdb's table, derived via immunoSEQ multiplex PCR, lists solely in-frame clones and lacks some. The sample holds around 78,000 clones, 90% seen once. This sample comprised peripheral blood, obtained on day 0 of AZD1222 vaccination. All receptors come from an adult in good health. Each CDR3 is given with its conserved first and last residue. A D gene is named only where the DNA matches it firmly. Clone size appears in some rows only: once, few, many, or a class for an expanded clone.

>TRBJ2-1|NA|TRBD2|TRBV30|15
TGTGCCTGGTATGGGAGCGGGAGCTCCTACAATGAGCAGTTCTTC
CAWYGSGSSYNEQFF
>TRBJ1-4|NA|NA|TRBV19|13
TGTGCCAGTACTTGGGTTGCTAATGAAAAACTGTTTTTT
CASTWVANEKLFF
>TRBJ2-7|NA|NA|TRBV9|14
TGTGCCAGCAGCGTACGGGGTTGGGACTACGAGCAGTACTTC
CASSVRGWDYEQYF
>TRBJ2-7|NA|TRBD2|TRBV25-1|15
TGTGCCAGCAGTGAATTCGGTCAGCGGGGACGCGAGCAGTACTTC
CASSEFGQRGREQYF
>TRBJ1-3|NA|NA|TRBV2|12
TGTGCCAGCTCAGTCAGTGGAAACACCATATATTTT
CASSVSGNTIYF
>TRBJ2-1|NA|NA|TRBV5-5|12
TGTGCCAGCAGCTGGGACTTTAATGAGCAGTTCTTC
CASSWDFNEQFF
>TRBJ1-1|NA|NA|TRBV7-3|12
TGTGCCAGCAGCTTATTCGGGGTGGGAGCTTTCTTT
CASSLFGVGAFF
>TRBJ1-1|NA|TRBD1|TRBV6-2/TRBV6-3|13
TGTGCCAGCAGTCTTACAGGGGACTCTGAAGCTTTCTTT
CASSLTGDSEAFF
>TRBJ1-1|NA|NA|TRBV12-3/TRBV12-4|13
TGTGCCAGCAGCCCCACCCGGTCGACTGAAGCTTTCTTT
CASSPTRSTEAFF
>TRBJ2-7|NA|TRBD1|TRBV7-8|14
TGTGCCAGCAGCGACCCGGGACAGGGATACGAGCAGTACTTC
CASSDPGQGYEQYF
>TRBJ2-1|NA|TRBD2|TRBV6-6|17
TGTGCCAGCAGTCCGTCGTTAGGGAGCGGGGTCCACAATGAGCAGTTCTTC
CASSPSLGSGVHNEQFF
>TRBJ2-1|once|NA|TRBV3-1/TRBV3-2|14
TGTGCCAGCAGCCAAGATCGACTAGTCAATGAGCAGTTCTTC
CASSQDRLVNEQFF
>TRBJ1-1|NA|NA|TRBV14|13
TGTGCCAGCAGCCAAGAATGGGGCGGTGAAGCTTTCTTT
CASSQEWGGEAFF
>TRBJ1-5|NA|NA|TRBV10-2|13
TGCGCCAGCAGTGACTGGAACAATCAGCCCCAGCATTTT
CASSDWNNQPQHF
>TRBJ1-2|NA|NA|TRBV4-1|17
TGCGCCAGCAGCCAAGAAGCGAAGCAACCGAGTCCTTATGGCTACACCTTC
CASSQEAKQPSPYGYTF
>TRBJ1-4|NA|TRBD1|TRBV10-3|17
TGTGCCATCAGTGAGTCGGGGACAGGCCTGTGGGAAGAAAAACTGTTTTTT
CAISESGTGLWEEKLFF
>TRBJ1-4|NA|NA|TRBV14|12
TGTGCCAGCAGCCAAGATCCTGAAAAACTGTTTTTT
CASSQDPEKLFF
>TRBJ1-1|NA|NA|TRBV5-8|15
TGTGCCAGCAGCTTGGTTGGGGCGAGGGGTTCGGTAGCTTTCTTT
CASSLVGARGSVAFF
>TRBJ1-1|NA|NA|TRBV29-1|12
TGCAGCGGAGCGGGGGGTAACACTGAAGCTTTCTTT
CSGAGGNTEAFF
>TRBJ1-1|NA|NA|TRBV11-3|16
TGTGCCAGCAGCCCCCCCTGGTTGGGGGCATACACTGAAGCTTTCTTT
CASSPPWLGAYTEAFF